This note documents a single T cell receptor (beta chain) sequence. What this receptor recognizes is not known. Base qualities are missing; no much larger clone stands one base away. The record originates from a study of graft-versus-host responses after intestinal transplantation (dated by TCRdb to about 2021). At the level of the whole study: The transplants that recipients received were multivisceral, liver-intestinal, or isolated intestinal. Every recipient was given anti-thymocyte globulin induction, followed by roughly 3 years of maintenance tacrolimus and steroids. Alloreactive clones were identified by sequencing pre-transplant mixed lymphocyte reaction products and comparing them with unstimulated pre-transplant donor and recipient T cells. Of the 20 to 25 intestinal transplant recipients enrolled in the cohort, one of whom was a retransplant, 3 patients without pretransplant specimens were excluded. Rather than being sequenced by the commercial service, samples from three later patients were sequenced in-house on an Illumina MiSeq and processed with MiXCR. Donor T cell macrochimerism was defined as a peak of at least 4% donor T cells among recipient peripheral blood mononuclear cells. After intestinal transplantation, graft-versus-host and host-versus-graft alloreactive T cell clones in the graft, circulation and bone marrow were tracked using bulk TCR-beta CDR3 sequencing. The study at large found these results: Conclusions were limited by the relatively low number and heterogeneity of intestinal transplant patients. GvH clones were found in recipient bone marrow, and some of the GvH clones appeared earlier in ileal mucosa or blood, which is consistent with an intestinal mucosal origin. Peak levels of circulating GvH clones were associated with declines in HvG clones early after transplant. High GvH to HvG T cell clonal ratios were observed in the allografts of patients with donor T cell macrochimerism.

The method behind the library was the immunoSEQ multiplex PCR assay. Adaptive Biotechnologies carried out high-throughput TCR-beta CDR3 sequencing of genomic DNA for most patients. As for how the authors treated the data: TCR sequencing data were retrieved from Adaptive's ImmunoSEQ software for some 19 patients, whereas a few other patients were processed with MiXCR and VDJtools. Because the origin of CDR3 nucleotide sequences shared between donor and recipient could not be assigned, those sequences were removed. To count as alloreactive, a clone needed at least 2-fold expansion over unstimulated cells and a minimum CFSE-low frequency of 0.002% (template counts) or 0.001% (read counts). Mappable clones were those detected in sequenced pre-transplant spleen, lymph node, or MLR CFSE-low populations of the donor or recipient. The cumulative frequency of alloreactive clones was calculated as a percentage of all sequences, weighted by copy number. The immuneACCESS repertoire file appears here via TCRdb, limited to in-frame rearrangements. These files lack a portion of the clones; in checked studies, under half of the deficit traces to unresolved V genes, and the cause of the others is not known. V and J calls and clone size are given by that table; D and trimming were obtained from the DNA. In this sample the table shows about 63,000 clones, around nine tenths of which occur a single time. Around 1.7% of the sample lies in the top ten.

The junction shows trimming of 0 bases on V and 7 bases on J, plus 7 bases between the germline ends. CDR3 length: 11 amino acids, cysteine to phenylalanine. The read is trimmed to its CDR3 DNA, 33 bases read in frame from base 1. Per the germline V gene (reference sequence), GTSNPN is the CDR1 and SVGIG is the CDR2. Dithiothreitol, EDTA incubations and collagenase D digestion were used to isolate intraepithelial and lamina propria lymphocytes from graft specimens. Bulk TCR-beta sequencing was performed on serial intestinal graft biopsy specimens collected as late as 600 days after transplant. The clonotype was recovered from a human patient who received an intestinal transplant, so some T cells may come from the graft donor. The sequencing here drew on ileum tissue, taken 350 to 400 days after transplant. Recombination linked TRBV30 to TRBJ2-7; a tentative D match to TRBD2 spans 5 bases. The DNA is as follows: TGTGCCTGGAGTGTACCGGGGGAGCAGTACTTC. This translates into CAWSVPGEQYF.